This T cell receptor beta chain was observed in a study of blood T cells in healthy people across ages. Broader study findings: Naive T cell percentage by flow cytometry tracked strongly with beta diversity. The study could not conclusively compare naive and antigen-experienced cells, given its unsorted PBMCs.

This CDR3 contains 17 residues. Trimming cost V 4 bases and J 3 bases; bases outside gene matches: 8. Concerning this clonotype itself: Antigen unknown.

The study isolated at least 6.5 million PBMCs from each sample. Through a sample-barcoded 5' primer and a J-beta primer mix, a second PCR was run for about 6 to 12 cycles. TCRdb analysed the 5' RACE reads with MiXCR anew, one entry per CDR3 protein. The table has some 640,000 distinct CDR3 sequences, 25% to 30% seen once. This rearrangement joins TRBV12-3 or TRBV12-4 to TRBJ2-3, with TRBD2 identical over 12 bases. This clonotype was sampled from a woman of 80 years or more in good health. Source material: blood. The CDR3 here is CASSCRTSGVRTDTQYF. The CDR3 DNA reads TGTGCCAGCAGTTGCCGGACTAGCGGGGTTAGAACAGATACGCAGTATTTT.